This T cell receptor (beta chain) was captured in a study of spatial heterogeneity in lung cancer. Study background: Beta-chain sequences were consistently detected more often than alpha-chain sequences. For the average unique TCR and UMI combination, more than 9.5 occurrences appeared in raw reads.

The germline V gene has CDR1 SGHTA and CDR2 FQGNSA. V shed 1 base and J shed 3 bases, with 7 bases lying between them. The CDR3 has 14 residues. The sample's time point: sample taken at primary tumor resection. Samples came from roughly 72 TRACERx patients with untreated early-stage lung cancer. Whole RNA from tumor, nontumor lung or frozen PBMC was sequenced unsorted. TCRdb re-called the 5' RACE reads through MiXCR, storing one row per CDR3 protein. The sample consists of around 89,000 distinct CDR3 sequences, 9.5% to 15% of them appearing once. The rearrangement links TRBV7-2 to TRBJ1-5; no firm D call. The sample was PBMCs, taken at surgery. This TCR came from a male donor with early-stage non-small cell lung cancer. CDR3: CASSLVAPNQPQHF. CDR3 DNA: TGTGCCAGCAGCTTAGTAGCACCCAATCAGCCCCAGCATTTT.